Listed here are 13 T cell receptor beta chains from one sample, sequenced in a study of blood T cell repertoires in COVID-19. Sequenced by immunoSEQ multiplex PCR; TCRdb stores in-frame clones only, minus some. The repertoire includes some 250,000 clones, 85% to 90% of them detected once, and 6.2% sits in the top ten. The source material was peripheral blood. Receptor source: a man aged 60-69 years with acute or convalescent COVID-19.

This clone has just one count. The chain employs TRBV6-1 and TRBJ1-2, with D possibly TRBD1 on 5 matching bases. Germline loops: CDR1 MNHNS, CDR2 SASEGT. Trimming pared 0 bases from V and 6 bases from J, leaving 14 bases between. CDR3 length: 15 residues. CDR3 sequence: CASSEAQGGADGYTF. The CDR3 coding sequence is TGTGCCAGCAGTGAAGCGCAGGGAGGCGCGGATGGCTACACCTTC.

The rearrangement uses TRBV12-5 and TRBJ2-2; 9 positions agree with TRBD1. The CDR3 contains 16 residues. The V gene's germline CDR1 is LGHNT and CDR2 FRNRAP. After removal of 5 bases from V and 0 bases from J, the junction contained 4 bases not matched to a gene. The CDR3 is CASGTGQGTNTGELFF. The CDR3 DNA sequence: TGTGCTAGTGGTACGGGACAGGGCACGAACACCGGGGAGCTGTTTTTT.

This clone was counted a few times. The J gene is TRBJ1-2, the V gene TRBV28; 7 nucleotides align to TRBD1. The germline CDR1 and CDR2 sequences are MDHEN and SYDVKM. The CDR3 length is 13 residues. The trim removed 6 bases at V and 7 bases at J, leaving 8 bases unmatched. The CDR3 protein is CASREGASPGYTF. The CDR3 bases are TGTGCCAGCAGGGAGGGGGCCTCTCCTGGCTACACCTTC.

The chain combines TRBV27 with TRBJ2-2; D is unresolved. This CDR3 is 12 amino acids long. V lost 5 bases and J lost 5, with 6 bases in between. From germline, CDR1 is MNHEY and CDR2 SMNVEV (reference sequence). In nucleotides, the CDR3 is TGTGCCAGCAGTAGCATTACCGGGGAGCTGTTTTTT. It encodes CASSSITGELFF.

In DNA form, the CDR3 reads TGTGCCAGCAGCTTTTACAGGGATCAAGAGACCCAGTACTTC. Translated, it gives CASSFYRDQETQYF. The chain joins TRBV7-2 to TRBJ2-5, with D possibly matching TRBD1 (6 bases). Germline V gene sequence: CDR1 SGHTA, CDR2 FQGNSA. V shed 3 bases and J shed 2 bases, with 10 bases lying between them. This CDR3 spans 14 amino acids.

This rearrangement joins TRBV3-1 (or the pseudogene TRBV3-2) to TRBJ2-1; TRBD2 agrees at 13 bases. With 4 bases clipped from V and 4 bases from J, the junction kept 7 bases outside the gene matches. The CDR3 spans 17 residues. From germline, CDR1 is LGHDT and CDR2 YNNKEL (reference sequence). CDR3 region: CASSRPGTSGVYNEQFF. CDR3 DNA: TGTGCCAGCAGCCGACCCGGGACTAGCGGGGTATACAATGAGCAGTTCTTC.

The chain combines TRBV21-1 with TRBJ1-1; TRBD1 is the table's D call, not checked against the DNA. TRBV21-1 is deemed a pseudogene. The CDR3 length is 16 residues. The CDR3 reads CASSLSTGYRDTEAFF. CDR3 DNA sequence: TGTGCCAGCAGCCTATCAACAGGATATCGGGACACTGAAGCTTTCTTT.

V gene TRBV30 combines with J gene TRBJ1-4, with D perhaps matching TRBD1 (5 bases). The germline V gene has CDR1 GTSNPN and CDR2 SVGIG (reference sequence). This CDR3 region has 15 residues. V was trimmed by 0 bases and J by 4 bases, leaving 12 bases between them. The DNA for the CDR3 is TGTGCCTGGAGTGTACCGGGGGGGGTTAATGAAAAACTGTTTTTT. Translation gives CAWSVPGGVNEKLFF.

This clone showed up just a few times. V and J are TRBV6-4 and TRBJ2-3, with D possibly matching TRBD2 (6 bases). The germline CDR1 and CDR2 sequences are MRHNA and SNTAGT. This CDR3 has 15 residues. V dropped 6 bases and J dropped 0 bases, with 13 bases sitting between them. CDR3 nucleotides: TGTGCCAGCAGCAGGGACGGGGGAAGCACAGATACGCAGTATTTT. Translating it yields CASSRDGGSTDTQYF.

The count of this clone is one. This chain connects TRBV5-4 to TRBJ1-2; no firm D call. The germline V gene encodes CDR1 SGHNT and CDR2 YYREEE (reference sequence). The CDR3 runs 16 residues. V dropped 0 bases and J dropped 0 bases, with 12 bases sitting between them. As DNA, the CDR3 is TGTGCCAGCAGCTTGGCCGGGGAGGGAACTAACTATGGCTACACCTTC. This translates into CASSLAGEGTNYGYTF.

The chain couples TRBV28 to TRBJ1-2, with D unresolved. V lost 5 bases and J lost 4, with 20 bases in between. This CDR3 is 16 amino acids long. The germline gives CDR1 MDHEN, CDR2 SYDVKM. CDR3 in amino acids: CASSGLIRDKAYGYTF. In DNA, the CDR3 is TGTGCCAGCAGTGGACTCATCCGGGATAAGGCCTATGGCTACACCTTC.

The chain recombines TRBV19 with TRBJ2-6; 7 bases line up with TRBD1. Germline-derived CDR1 and CDR2 are LNHDA and SQIVND (reference sequence). Trimming removed 9 bases from V and 0 bases from J; junction bases left unmatched: 11. CDR3 length: 17 residues. The CDR3 DNA reads TGTGCCAGCTCCCGGGACAGCGTGTTCTCTGGGGCCAACGTCCTGACTTTC. Protein sequence: CASSRDSVFSGANVLTF.

This chain uses TRBV28 with TRBJ1-2, with D possibly matching TRBD1 (6 bases). V was pared by 6 bases and J by 4 bases, with 12 bases between. The CDR3 spans 13 residues. Germline V lookup: CDR1 MDHEN, CDR2 SYDVKM. CDR3 sequence (DNA): TGTGCCAGCAGCCCCGACAGGAGCTATGGCTACACCTTC. Translation gives CASSPDRSYGYTF.